The rows below give T cell receptor beta chains drawn from one sample of a study of T cells in Graves' hyperthyroidism and ophthalmopathy. TCRdb used MiXCR to reprocess the multiplex PCR reads, holding one entry per CDR3 protein. The sample carries approximately 530,000 distinct CDR3 sequences, over 15% recorded once. Material: blood. The receptors stem from a woman aged 18-29 years with Graves' hyperthyroidism. The CDR3 runs from the conserved cysteine through the conserved F or W. A D gene is named only where the DNA matches it firmly. Expanded clones get a size class; other rows say once, few or many, or leave the size out.

TRBV27	TRBD2	TRBJ2-5	many	CASSSWGLAGGGAQETQYF	TGTGCCAGCAGTTCCTGGGGACTAGCGGGAGGGGGGGCCCAAGAGACCCAGTACTTC
TRBV6-2/TRBV6-3	TRBD1	TRBJ1-2	many	CASSTDARTGQAGGYGYTF	TGTGCCAGCAGTACTGACGCCCGGACAGGGCAGGCGGGCGGCTATGGCTACACCTTC
TRBV6-1	TRBD1	TRBJ1-3	-	CASSETGTPGNTIYF	TGTGCCAGCAGTGAGACAGGGACGCCTGGAAACACCATATATTTT
TRBV3-1	-	TRBJ2-7	many	CASSQVDHEQYF	TGTGCCAGCAGCCAAGTAGACCACGAGCAGTACTTC
TRBV6-5	TRBD1	TRBJ1-6	-	CASSYSQGLTFNSPLHF	TGTGCCAGCAGTTACTCACAGGGGCTAACCTTTAATTCACCCCTCCACTTT
TRBV6-5	-	TRBJ2-1	once	CASSYSWSGRGLHNEQFF	TGTGCCAGCAGTTACTCCTGGTCAGGGAGGGGGTTGCACAATGAGCAGTTCTTC
TRBV20-1	-	TRBJ2-2	many	CSASRNNGELFF	TGCAGTGCTTCTAGGAATAACGGGGAGCTGTTTTTT
TRBV12-3/TRBV12-4	-	TRBJ1-2	many	CASRPTGTNYGYTF	TGTGCCAGCAGGCCCACCGGGACAAACTATGGCTACACCTTC
TRBV11-3	-	TRBJ2-7	many	CASQQGPYEQYF	TGTGCCAGCCAACAGGGCCCCTACGAGCAGTACTTC
TRBV29-1	TRBD2	TRBJ2-1	-	CSVMTSGDSYNEQFF	TGCAGCGTGATGACTAGCGGGGACTCCTACAATGAGCAGTTCTTC
TRBV4-3	TRBD1	TRBJ1-5	-	CASSLNRGSQPQHF	TGCGCCAGCAGCCTTAACAGGGGCTCGCAGCCCCAGCATTTT
TRBV20-1	-	TRBJ2-3	few	CSASGSDDTQYF	TGCAGTGCTAGCGGTAGCGACGATACGCAGTATTTT
TRBV2	-	TRBJ2-1	many	CASRDSFGNEQFF	TGTGCCAGCCGGGACTCATTCGGGAATGAGCAGTTCTTC
TRBV27	-	TRBJ2-1	-	CASNSGVGRYNEQFF	TGTGCCAGCAATTCGGGGGTGGGCCGCTACAATGAGCAGTTCTTC
TRBV15	-	TRBJ2-5	many	CATSRDRETQYF	TGTGCCACCAGCAGAGATCGGGAGACCCAGTACTTC
TRBV28	-	TRBJ2-7	many	CASSLIGYEQYF	TGTGCCAGCAGTTTAATAGGCTACGAGCAGTACTTC
TRBV9	-	TRBJ1-5	-	CASSVEAGAGQPQHF	TGTGCCAGCAGCGTAGAAGCGGGGGCGGGTCAGCCCCAGCATTTT
TRBV15	-	TRBJ2-1	-	CATTLGQNNEQFF	TGTGCCACCACACTCGGACAGAACAATGAGCAGTTCTTC
TRBV29-1	TRBD2	TRBJ2-2	-	CSVAAGGGTGELFF	TGCAGCGTTGCCGCGGGAGGGGGCACCGGGGAGCTGTTTTTT
TRBV15	TRBD2	TRBJ2-1	many	CATGLRTSGQNEQFF	TGTGCCACCGGACTCCGGACTAGCGGGCAGAATGAGCAGTTCTTC
TRBV4-3	TRBD1	TRBJ2-1	few	CASSQEGFRDRVYNEQFF	TGCGCCAGCAGTCAAGAGGGCTTCCGGGACAGGGTCTACAATGAGCAGTTCTTC
TRBV5-1	-	TRBJ2-3	many	CASSLSGTNTDTQYF	TGCGCCAGCAGCCTCAGCGGGACAAACACAGATACGCAGTATTTT
TRBV14	TRBD1	TRBJ1-1	few	CASSKRTGGLTEAFF	TGTGCCAGCAGCAAACGGACAGGGGGCTTAACTGAAGCTTTCTTT
TRBV20-1	TRBD2	TRBJ2-1	once	CSARGHPGLAGHNEQFF	TGCAGTGCTAGAGGCCACCCGGGACTAGCGGGGCACAATGAGCAGTTCTTC
TRBV11-2	-	TRBJ1-1	many	CASSLDRSGKGVWVNTEAFF	TGTGCCAGCAGCTTAGATCGGTCGGGGAAGGGAGTGTGGGTGAACACTGAAGCTTTCTTT
TRBV6-2/TRBV6-3	-	TRBJ2-7	-	CASRTFGGGYEQYF	TGTGCCAGCCGAACTTTTGGGGGCGGCTACGAGCAGTACTTC
TRBV7-2	TRBD1	TRBJ1-1	-	CASSYDRGISEAFF	TGTGCCAGCAGCTACGACAGGGGGATCTCTGAAGCTTTCTTT
TRBV28	TRBD2	TRBJ2-5	few	CASNTGAGREAQYF	TGTGCCAGCAATACGGGGGCTGGGCGGGAGGCCCAGTACTTC
TRBV20-1	-	TRBJ2-1	-	CSGGPHNEQFF	TGCAGTGGCGGTCCCCACAATGAGCAGTTCTTC
TRBV4-1	-	TRBJ1-6	few	CASSPRGGSADSPLHF	TGCGCCAGCAGCCCCCGTGGGGGGAGTGCAGATTCACCCCTCCACTTT
TRBV20-1	TRBD2	TRBJ2-5	many	CSAREAGRGGLETQYF	TGCAGTGCTAGAGAGGCCGGGCGGGGGGGCCTTGAGACCCAGTACTTC
TRBV4-1	-	TRBJ2-5	few	CASSQLQGETQYF	TGCGCCAGCAGCCAATTACAGGGAGAGACCCAGTACTTC
TRBV12-3/TRBV12-4	-	TRBJ2-2	few	CASSLLNRNTGELFF	TGTGCCAGCAGTTTACTTAACAGAAACACCGGGGAGCTGTTTTTT
TRBV20-1	-	TRBJ2-3	-	CSARDGWGLSTDTQYF	TGCAGTGCTAGAGATGGTTGGGGGCTTAGCACAGATACGCAGTATTTT
TRBV7-9	-	TRBJ1-4	-	CASSPGLRRGFDEKLFF	TGTGCCAGCAGCCCCGGGCTAAGGAGGGGGTTTGATGAAAAACTGTTTTTT
TRBV4-1	-	TRBJ2-3	few	CASSPHSTDTQYF	TGCGCCAGCAGCCCTCATAGCACAGATACGCAGTATTTT
TRBV18	TRBD2	TRBJ2-5	-	CASSPRGRMGETQYF	TGTGCCAGCTCACCCCGCGGGAGGATGGGGGAGACCCAGTACTTC
TRBV7-9	TRBD2	TRBJ2-7	-	CASSVGLAIGVHEQYF	TGTGCCAGCAGCGTGGGACTAGCGATTGGGGTACACGAGCAGTACTTC
TRBV6-1	-	TRBJ1-6	few	CASSEEYTADFRGSPLHF	TGTGCCAGCAGTGAAGAGTACACGGCGGACTTCAGGGGTTCACCCCTCCACTTT
TRBV27	-	TRBJ1-5	many	CASSQAHSNQPQHF	TGTGCCAGCAGTCAGGCACATAGCAATCAGCCCCAGCATTTT
TRBV4-1	-	TRBJ2-7	many	CASSQDRAPREYYEQYF	TGCGCCAGCAGCCAAGATCGGGCACCCCGGGAGTACTACGAGCAGTACTTC
TRBV7-9	-	TRBJ1-1	few	CASSFTDNTEAFF	TGTGCCAGCAGCTTCACGGACAACACTGAAGCTTTCTTT
TRBV3-1	TRBD2	TRBJ2-2	-	CASSQEGTSGENTGELFF	TGTGCCAGCAGCCAAGAGGGGACTAGCGGGGAGAACACCGGGGAGCTGTTTTTT
TRBV2	-	TRBJ1-3	few	CASSEGPGNTIYF	TGTGCCAGCAGTGAAGGGCCTGGAAACACCATATATTTT
TRBV5-1	-	TRBJ2-5	-	CASSLGVRGGETQYF	TGCGCCAGCAGCTTGGGAGTCCGGGGTGGGGAGACCCAGTACTTC
TRBV7-2	TRBD2	TRBJ2-7	many	CASSPAGLARTYEQYF	TGTGCCAGCAGCCCAGCGGGGCTAGCGAGAACCTACGAGCAGTACTTC
TRBV27	-	TRBJ2-7	many	CASRTMTASYEQYF	TGTGCCAGCAGGACCATGACTGCCTCCTACGAGCAGTACTTC
TRBV6-1	-	TRBJ1-5	-	CASSEAGLGHQPQHF	TGTGCCAGCAGTGAAGCCGGTTTGGGGCATCAGCCCCAGCATTTT
TRBV5-1	TRBD1	TRBJ2-5	-	CASSLETGDETQYF	TGCGCCAGCAGCTTGGAGACAGGGGACGAGACCCAGTACTTC
TRBV19	-	TRBJ2-5	few	CASSFGRRETQYF	TGTGCCAGTAGTTTCGGACGGCGAGAGACCCAGTACTTC
TRBV20-1	-	TRBJ1-5	many	CSASAVNQPQHF	TGCAGTGCTAGTGCCGTCAATCAGCCCCAGCATTTT
TRBV27	-	TRBJ2-2	-	CASSDGGYTGELFF	TGTGCCAGCAGTGACGGGGGTTATACCGGGGAGCTGTTTTTT
TRBV20-1	TRBD1	TRBJ1-5	-	CSASVGTVSNQPQHF	TGCAGTGCTAGTGTCGGGACAGTTAGCAATCAGCCCCAGCATTTT
TRBV20-1	-	TRBJ2-1	-	CSARVRGGADNEQFF	TGCAGTGCTAGAGTAAGAGGGGGGGCGGACAATGAGCAGTTCTTC
TRBV6-5	-	TRBJ2-1	few	CASSLLKSPAVFF	TGTGCCAGCAGTCTACTCAAATCACCGGCCGTGTTCTTC
TRBV7-9	TRBD1	TRBJ1-1	many	CASSLSGGTEAFF	TGTGCCAGCAGCTTATCAGGGGGCACTGAAGCTTTCTTT
TRBV9	-	TRBJ2-5	-	CASSVEGAEETQYF	TGTGCCAGCAGCGTAGAAGGGGCCGAGGAGACCCAGTACTTC